The T cell receptor (beta chain) described here comes from a study of cytomegalovirus exposure and HLA in healthy donors. Germline loops: CDR1 MNHEY, CDR2 SVGAGI. The CDR3 is made up of 15 amino acids. The ends lost 6 bases at V and 8 bases at J; junction bases unmatched: 6. Both 60 Vbeta primers and 13 Jbeta primers went into the PCR. The protocol was immunoSEQ multiplex PCR, while the TCRdb copy is restricted to in-frame clones and leaves out a portion. Among 150,000 to 200,000 clones listed, approximately 79% were seen once. Sample: PBMCs. The V gene is TRBV6-5, the J gene TRBJ2-2, with TRBD2 matching over 13 bases. This sequence originates from a woman in her twenties or thirties in good health and CMV-seropositive. CDR3 sequence: CASRPGLAGDGELFF. The CDR3 DNA reads TGTGCCAGCAGGCCCGGACTAGCGGGAGATGGGGAGCTGTTTTTT.